Each of the 20 T cell receptor beta chains below was sequenced from the same sample in a study of CD8+ T cells in alopecia areata. Sequencing used cDNA as its template, made by extracting RNA and reverse transcribing it. Repertoires were generated with immunoSEQ multiplex PCR, while TCRdb's copy carries only in-frame clones and drops some. The sample has about 270,000 clones, none seen only once; the top ten hold roughly 1.2%. Separation of pooled cutaneous lymph node cells was by sorting with CD4, CD8alpha, NKG2D, NKG2ACE and other markers. The sequencing sample was made of CD4+ T cells sorted from a lymph node. Receptors were obtained from a C3H/HeJ mouse with alopecia areata. Mouse MHC haplotype: H2-k.

This clone was counted only a few times. Gene names are mouse gene names. The read finishes 4 residues shy of the CDR3 end, and the germline J gene is used to complete it. The chain links TRBV13-3 to TRBJ2-1, with 8 bases fitting TRBD2. Germline values: CDR1 NNHDY, CDR2 SYVADS. With 6 bases clipped from V and 1 base from J, the junction kept 3 bases outside the gene matches. The CDR3 has 14 residues. The sequenced CDR3 bases are TGTGCCAGCAACGACTGGGGAAACTATGCT. Its translation: CASNDWGNYA. The entire CDR3 reads CASNDWGNYAEQFF.

This clone was detected a few times. Germline and genes: mouse. The read ends 4 residues shy of where the CDR3 ends; the end is completed using the germline J gene. The chain recombines TRBV29 with TRBJ2-3; maybe TRBD1 (6 bases). CDR3 length: 14 residues. The germline gives CDR1 MSHET, CDR2 SYDVDS. V was shortened by 3 bases and J by 1 base, with 8 bases between the two germline ends. The CDR3: CASSLAGGAETLYF. The sequenced CDR3 bases are TGTGCTAGCAGTTTGGCAGGGGGTGCAGAA. Full variable domain (outside the CDR3, taken from reference TRBV29 and TRBJ2-3): DMKVTQMPRYLIKRMGENVLLECGQDMSHETMYWYRQDPGLGLQLIYISYDVDSNSEGDIPKGYRVSRKKREHFSLILDSAKTNQTSVYFCASSLAGGAETLYFGSGTRLTVL.

Note on this clone: The listed genes are named as in mouse. The read is 4 residues too short to cover the CDR3 end, so that end is filled in from the germline J gene. V gene TRBV19 combines with J gene TRBJ2-7; TRBD2 is a possible D gene (6 bases). Germline values: CDR1 FNHDT, CDR2 SITEND (reference sequence). The CDR3 contains 13 residues. The CDR3 region is CASSILGPYEQYF. The DNA read from the CDR3 is TGTGCCAGCAGTATCCTGGGGCCTTAT.

Remarks on this clone: Genes here carry mouse names. The read is 4 residues too short to cover the CDR3 end, so that end is filled in from the germline J gene. The V gene is TRBV19, the J gene TRBJ2-1; 7 nucleotides agree with TRBD1. After removal of 10 bases from V and 1 base from J, the junction contained 5 bases not matched to a gene. This CDR3 contains 13 residues. Germline V lookup: CDR1 FNHDT, CDR2 SITEND (reference sequence). The part of the CDR3 DNA that was read is TGTGCCTCCCTACAGGGGAACTATGCT. Protein: CASLQGNYA. The full CDR3 sequence reads CASLQGNYAEQFF.

With regard to this clone: These gene names are mouse names. The read gets to within 4 residues of the CDR3 end, and the germline J gene fills in the rest. V usage is TRBV13-2 and J usage is TRBJ2-2; D remains unclear. V dropped 2 bases and J dropped 0 bases, with 5 bases sitting between them. CDR3 length equals 14 residues. Germline-derived CDR1 and CDR2 are NNHNN and SYGAGS (reference sequence). The CDR3 reads CASGETPNTGQLYF. The DNA read from the CDR3 is TGTGCCAGCGGTGAAACACCAAACACCGGG.

With respect to this clone: Genes here carry mouse names. The CDR3 end falls 4 residues outside the read, so it is completed with the germline J gene. The chain carries TRBV1 and TRBJ2-5; 10 bases match TRBD1. CDR1 and CDR2 from the germline V gene are NSQYPW and LRSPGD (reference sequence). CDR3 length equals 14 residues. V shed 4 bases, J shed 3 bases, and the junction held 1 base outside the gene matches. The sequenced CDR3 bases are TGCACCTGCAGTGTGGACAGGGGGCAAGAC. Amino acid sequence: CTCSVDRGQD. The CDR3 in full is CTCSVDRGQDTQYF.

This clone occurred a few times. Mouse germline and gene names are used. Read data end 4 residues before the CDR3 end; the end is taken from the germline J gene. V and J are TRBV19 and TRBJ2-2; 9 bases map to TRBD1. The CDR3 length is 16 residues. J was trimmed by 2 bases and V by 5 bases; bases with no gene match: 7. Germline V gives CDR1 FNHDT, CDR2 SITEND (reference sequence). CDR3 sequence: CASSLPGTGNTGQLYF. The DNA read from the CDR3 is TGTGCCAGCAGCCTTCCCGGGACAGGGAACACCGGG.

Ten or more counts support this clone. Gene names are the mouse ones. Coverage ceases 4 residues before the CDR3 finishes, and the germline J gene fills in the end. This chain uses TRBV17 with TRBJ1-2, with unresolved D. Germline values: CDR1 MNHDT, CDR2 YYDKIL. Trimming left V 3 bases short and J 0 bases short, with 5 bases between. This CDR3 region has 13 residues. CDR3: CASSSAANSDYTF. Partial CDR3 DNA: TGTGCTAGCAGTAGTGCTGCAAACTCC. The entire variable domain, with the rest obtained from reference TRBV17 and TRBJ1-2, is as follows: DTTVKQNPRYKLARVGKPVNLICSQTMNHDTMYWYQKKPNQAPKLLLFYYDKILNREADTFEKFQSSRPNNSFCSLYIGSAGLEYSAMYLCASSSAANSDYTFGSGTRLLVI.

This clone was seen ten or more times. Gene names are the mouse ones. The CDR3 end falls 4 residues outside the read, so it is completed with the germline J gene. This chain joins TRBV1 and TRBJ2-2; 9 bases line up with TRBD2. Trimming took 1 base from V and 4 from J; bases not matched to a gene: 1. In germline, CDR1 is NSQYPW, CDR2 LRSPGD (reference sequence). This CDR3 contains 15 residues. The chain's CDR3 is CTCSAAGGVTGQLYF. CDR3 DNA (partial): TGCACCTGCAGTGCAGCTGGGGGGGTCACCGGG.

As regards this clone: Gene names and germline match the mouse. The sequence runs out 4 residues before the end of the CDR3; the remainder is reconstructed from the germline J gene. The chain combines TRBV13-2 with TRBJ2-5; D remains ambiguous. The CDR3 has 13 residues. V lost 2 bases and J 2 bases, leaving 6 bases between the germline ends. CDR1 NNHNN and CDR2 SYGAGS come from the germline V gene (reference sequence). The sequenced CDR3 bases are TGTGCCAGCGGTGAAGCCAGCCAAGAC. It yields the protein CASGEASQD. The entire CDR3 protein reads CASGEASQDTQYF.

This clone has just a few counts. Gene and germline names: mouse. The missing CDR3 end, 4 residues past where the read stops, is filled in from the germline J gene. The chain is built from TRBV13-2 and TRBJ2-3; 7 bases agree with TRBD2. This CDR3 comprises 15 residues. Germline values: CDR1 NNHNN, CDR2 SYGAGS (reference sequence). The V gene end was trimmed by 5 bases and the J gene end by 0 bases; junction bases not matched to a gene: 6. CDR3 protein: CASGKGTASAETLYF. Incomplete CDR3 DNA: TGTGCCAGCGGCAAGGGGACTGCTAGTGCAGAA.

Turning to this clone: Germline and genes here are mouse. The read comes to an end 3 residues before the CDR3 does, leaving the germline J gene to fill in the end. The gene calls are TRBV5 and TRBJ1-6, with 12 bases matching TRBD1. TRBJ1-6 is marked as an open reading frame, function uncertain. CDR3 size: 19 residues. J lost 4 bases, V lost 0 bases, and 7 bases had no gene match. CDR1 is LGHNA, CDR2 YNLKQL, per germline (reference sequence). The CDR3 protein is CASSQDPRDRGQYNSPLYF. The CDR3 bases that were read are TGTGCCAGCAGCCAAGATCCAAGGGACAGGGGGCAATATAATTCGCCC.

This clone showed up just a few times. The listed genes are named as in mouse. The CDR3: CASSDGLGDYEQYF. The sequenced part of the CDR3 DNA is TGTGCCAGCAGTGATGGACTGGGGGACTAT. The chain is built from TRBV13-3 and TRBJ2-7, with 9 bases lining up with TRBD2. Coverage ceases 4 residues before the CDR3 finishes, and the germline J gene fills in the end. Germline values: CDR1 NNHDY, CDR2 SYVADS. There are 14 residues in the CDR3. With 0 bases clipped from V and 3 bases from J, the junction kept 1 base outside the gene matches.

This clone was detected many times. All gene names here are mouse names. The CDR3 goes on 4 residues after the read ends, and that part is filled in from the germline J gene. Other DNA sequences in this specimen translate into the identical CDR3. The gene calls are TRBV5 and TRBJ1-2, with 7 bases identical to TRBD1. The CDR3 is 15 residues long. V shed 0 bases, J shed 0 bases, and the junction held 1 base outside the gene matches. CDR1 and CDR2 (germline): LGHNA, YNLKQL (reference sequence). CDR3 in amino acids: CASSQDGTANSDYTF. The sequenced CDR3 bases are TGTGCCAGCAGCCAAGACGGGACAGCAAACTCC.

A few counts support this clone. A much more abundant neighbour one base away suggests this may be a read error. Mouse gene names apply. The read halts 4 residues ahead of the CDR3 end, with the missing end drawn from the germline J gene. At the DNA level, this CDR3 is encoded by other sequences in the same sample as well. The chain uses TRBV19 and TRBJ2-1; maybe TRBD1 (6 bases). CDR1 is FNHDT and CDR2 is SITEND in the germline V gene (reference sequence). The CDR3 runs 13 residues. Trimming took off 5 bases at V and 4 bases at J, with 10 bases between the two ends. This CDR3 is CASSRDIYAEQFF. The covered CDR3 bases are TGTGCCAGCAGCCGGGACATATATGCT. The complete variable domain, with remaining parts taken from reference TRBV19 and TRBJ2-1, reads GGIITQTPKFLIGQEGQKLTLKCQQNFNHDTMYWYRQDSGKGLRLIYYSITENDLQKGDLSEGYDASREKKSSFSLTVTSAQKNEMAVFLCASSRDIYAEQFFGPGTRLTVL.

This clone was observed a few times. Mouse names are used for the genes. The read falls 4 residues short of the CDR3 end, and the missing part is taken from the germline J gene. The V gene is TRBV1, the J gene TRBJ2-3, with 7 bases fitting TRBD1. The ends lost 2 bases at V and 0 bases at J; junction bases unmatched: 5. Germline V gene lookup returns CDR1 NSQYPW and CDR2 LRSPGD (reference sequence). There are 16 residues in the CDR3. CDR3 region: CTCSASRDSSAETLYF. Incomplete CDR3 DNA: TGCACCTGCAGTGCAAGTCGGGACAGTAGTGCAGAA.

This clone appeared a few times. The gene names here belong to mouse. The sequenced part of the CDR3 DNA is TGTGCCTGGGGACAGGGGGCGCACTCC. It encodes CAWGQGAHS. The entire CDR3 is CAWGQGAHSDYTF. The J gene is TRBJ1-2, the V gene TRBV31, with 11 bases lining up with TRBD1. From the germline J gene comes the end of the CDR3, since the read stops 4 residues before it. Germline CDR1 reads GKSSPN; CDR2 reads SITVG. This CDR3 is 13 amino acids long. V shed 5 bases and J 3 bases; nucleotides not matched to a gene: 2.

Worth noting for this clone: Gene names are the mouse ones. Sequencing ends 4 residues short of the CDR3 end; the germline J gene provides the rest. Other DNA sequences in the same sample also yield this CDR3. The V call is TRBV19, the J call TRBJ2-3, with no clear D. Germline-derived CDR1 and CDR2 are FNHDT and SITEND (reference sequence). The CDR3 is made up of 12 amino acids. Trimming removed 6 bases from V and 0 bases from J, with 5 bases in between. The CDR3 protein is CASTTSAETLYF. The CDR3 DNA, read in part, is TGTGCCAGCACCACTAGTGCAGAA.

Points on this clone: Gene names follow the mouse nomenclature. The read falls 4 residues short of the CDR3 end, and the missing part is taken from the germline J gene. The same CDR3 arises from other DNA sequences in this sample as well. V gene TRBV13-1 combines with J gene TRBJ2-4, with 7 bases that match TRBD2. V gave up 0 bases and J gave up 1 base; unmatched junction bases: 2. The CDR3 has 15 residues. Germline V gene sequence: CDR1 NSHNY, CDR2 SYGAGN. The covered CDR3 bases are TGTGCCAGCAGTGATGCTTGGGGGGGTCAAAAC. It translates to CASSDAWGGQN. The entire CDR3 protein reads CASSDAWGGQNTLYF.

In regard to this clone: Mouse gene names and germline throughout. The CDR3 is cut off 4 residues early in the read; its end comes from the germline J gene. V is TRBV5 and J is TRBJ2-2; 10 nucleotides match TRBD1. Germline CDR1 reads LGHNA; CDR2 reads YNLKQL (reference sequence). This CDR3 has 17 residues. J gave up 3 bases and V 1 base, and 5 bases lay outside the gene matches. The CDR3: CASSQALGTGDTGQLYF. The CDR3 bases that were read are TGTGCCAGCAGCCAAGCCTTAGGGACAGGGGACACCGGG.